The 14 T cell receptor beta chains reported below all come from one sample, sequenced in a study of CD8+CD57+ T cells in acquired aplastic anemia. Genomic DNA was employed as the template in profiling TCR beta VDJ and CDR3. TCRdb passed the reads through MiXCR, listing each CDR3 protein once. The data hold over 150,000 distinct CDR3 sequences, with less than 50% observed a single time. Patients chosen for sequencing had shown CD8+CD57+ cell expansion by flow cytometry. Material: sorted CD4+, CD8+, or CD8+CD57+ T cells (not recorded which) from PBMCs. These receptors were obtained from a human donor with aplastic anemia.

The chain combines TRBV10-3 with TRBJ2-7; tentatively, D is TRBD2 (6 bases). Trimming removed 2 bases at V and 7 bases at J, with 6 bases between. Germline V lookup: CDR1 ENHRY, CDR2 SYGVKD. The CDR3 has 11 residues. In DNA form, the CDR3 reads TGTGCCATCAGTGAGGGGGGGGAGCAGTACGTC. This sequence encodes CAISEGGEQYV.

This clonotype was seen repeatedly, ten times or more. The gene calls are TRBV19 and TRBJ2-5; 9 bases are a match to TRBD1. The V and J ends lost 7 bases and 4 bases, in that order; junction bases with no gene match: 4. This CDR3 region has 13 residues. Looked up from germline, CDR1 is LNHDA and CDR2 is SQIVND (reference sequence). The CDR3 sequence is CASTTTGGETQYF. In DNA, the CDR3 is TGTGCCAGTACCACGACAGGGGGAGAGACCCAGTACTTC.

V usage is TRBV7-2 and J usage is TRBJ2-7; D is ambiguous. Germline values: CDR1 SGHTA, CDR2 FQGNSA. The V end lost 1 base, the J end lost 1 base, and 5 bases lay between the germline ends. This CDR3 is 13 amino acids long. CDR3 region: CASSLENSYEQYF. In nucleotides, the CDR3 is TGTGCCAGCAGCTTAGAGAATTCCTACGAGCAGTACTTC.

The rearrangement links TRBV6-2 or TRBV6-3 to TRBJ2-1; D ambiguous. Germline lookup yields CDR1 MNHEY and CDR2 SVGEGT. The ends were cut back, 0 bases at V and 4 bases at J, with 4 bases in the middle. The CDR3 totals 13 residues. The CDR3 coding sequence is TGTGCCAGCAGTTACTCTGGATACAATGAGCAGTTCTTC. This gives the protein CASSYSGYNEQFF.

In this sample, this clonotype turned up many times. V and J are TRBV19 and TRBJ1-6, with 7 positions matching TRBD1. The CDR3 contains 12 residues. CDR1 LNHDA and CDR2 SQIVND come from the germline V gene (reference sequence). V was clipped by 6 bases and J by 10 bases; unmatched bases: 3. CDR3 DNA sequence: TGTGCCAGTAGACGACAGGGCTCACCCCTCCACTTT. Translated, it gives CASRRQGSPLHF.

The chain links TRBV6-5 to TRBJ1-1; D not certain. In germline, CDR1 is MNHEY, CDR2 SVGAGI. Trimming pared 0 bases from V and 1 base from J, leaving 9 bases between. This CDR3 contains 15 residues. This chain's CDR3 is CASSYSIRGNTEAFF. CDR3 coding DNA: TGTGCCAGCAGTTACTCGATTCGGGGGAACACTGAAGCTTTCTTT.

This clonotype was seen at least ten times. The CDR3 loop reads CASSIMEQGHSPLHF. The CDR3 coding sequence is TGTGCCAGTAGTATTATGGAACAGGGGCATTCACCCCTCCACTTT. The chain carries TRBV19 and TRBJ1-6, with 7 positions matching TRBD1. CDR1 and CDR2 (germline): LNHDA, SQIVND (reference sequence). The CDR3 is 15 amino acids. The trim removed 3 bases at V and 8 bases at J, leaving 7 bases unmatched.

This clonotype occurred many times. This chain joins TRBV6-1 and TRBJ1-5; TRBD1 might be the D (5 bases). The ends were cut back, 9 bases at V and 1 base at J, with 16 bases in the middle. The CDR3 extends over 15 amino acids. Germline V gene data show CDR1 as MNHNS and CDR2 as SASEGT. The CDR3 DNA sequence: TGTGCCAGTCACCTTTCAGGGAACAGCAATCAGCCCCAGCATTTT. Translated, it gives CASHLSGNSNQPQHF.

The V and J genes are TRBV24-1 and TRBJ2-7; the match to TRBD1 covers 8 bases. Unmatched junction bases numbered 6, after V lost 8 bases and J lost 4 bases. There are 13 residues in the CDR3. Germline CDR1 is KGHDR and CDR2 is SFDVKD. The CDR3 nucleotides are TGTGCCACCAAGACAGGGGCACTGTACGAGCAGTACTTC. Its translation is CATKTGALYEQYF.

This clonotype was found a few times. The CDR3 is CASSLGRTGADGYTF. The CDR3 nucleotides are TGTGCCAGCAGCTTAGGGCGGACAGGGGCTGACGGCTACACCTTC. The V call is TRBV7-9, the J call TRBJ1-2; 9 bases match TRBD1. The CDR3 covers 15 residues. Trimming cost V 1 base and J 8 bases; bases outside gene matches: 8. The germline V gene encodes CDR1 SEHNR and CDR2 FQNEAQ (reference sequence).

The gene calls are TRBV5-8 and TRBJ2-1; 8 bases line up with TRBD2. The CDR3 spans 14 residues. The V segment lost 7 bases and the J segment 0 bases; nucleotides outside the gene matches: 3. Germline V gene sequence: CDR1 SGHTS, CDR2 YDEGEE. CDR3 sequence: CASQRGSSYNEQFF. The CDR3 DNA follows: TGTGCCAGCCAGCGGGGGAGCTCCTACAATGAGCAGTTCTTC.

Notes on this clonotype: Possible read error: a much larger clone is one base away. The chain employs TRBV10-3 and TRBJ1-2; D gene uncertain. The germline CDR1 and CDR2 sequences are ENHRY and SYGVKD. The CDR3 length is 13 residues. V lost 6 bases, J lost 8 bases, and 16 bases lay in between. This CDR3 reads CAISLGGVGGYTF. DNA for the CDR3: TGTGCCATCAGCTTAGGCGGGGTGGGAGGCTACACCTTC.

The DNA for the CDR3 is TGTGCCAGCAGTGACGTGTGGCAGCCTAACTATGGCTACACCTTC. It yields the protein CASSDVWQPNYGYTF. V gene TRBV2 combines with J gene TRBJ1-2; D is uncertain. The germline CDR1 and CDR2 sequences are SNHLY and FYNNEI. Trimming took off 3 bases at V and 0 bases at J, with 11 bases between the two ends. The CDR3 has 15 amino acids. The full variable domain, completed using reference TRBV2 and TRBJ1-2, is EPEVTQTPSHQVTQMGQEVILRCVPISNHLYFYWYRQILGQKVEFLVSFYNNEISEKSEIFDDQFSVERPDGSNFTLKIRSTKLEDSAMYFCASSDVWQPNYGYTFGSGTRLTVV.

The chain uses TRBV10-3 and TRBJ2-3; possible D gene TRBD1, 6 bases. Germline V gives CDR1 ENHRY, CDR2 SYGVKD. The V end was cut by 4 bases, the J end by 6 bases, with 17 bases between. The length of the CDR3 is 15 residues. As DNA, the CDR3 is TGTGCCATCAGTGGCCAGGGGTCGGGGATCGATACGCAGTATTTT. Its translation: CAISGQGSGIDTQYF.